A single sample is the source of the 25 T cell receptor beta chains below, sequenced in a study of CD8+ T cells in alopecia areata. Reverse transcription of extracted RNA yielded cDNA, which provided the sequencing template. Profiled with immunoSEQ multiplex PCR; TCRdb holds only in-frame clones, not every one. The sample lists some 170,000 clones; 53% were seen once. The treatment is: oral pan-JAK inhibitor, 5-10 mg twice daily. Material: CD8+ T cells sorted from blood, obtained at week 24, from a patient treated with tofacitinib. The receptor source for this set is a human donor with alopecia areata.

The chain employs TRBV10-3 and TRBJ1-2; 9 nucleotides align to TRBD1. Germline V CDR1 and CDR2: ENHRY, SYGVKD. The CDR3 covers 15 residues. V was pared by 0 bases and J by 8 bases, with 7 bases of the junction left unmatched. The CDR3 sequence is CAISESKQGAPGYTF. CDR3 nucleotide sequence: TGTGCCATCAGTGAGTCGAAACAGGGGGCGCCCGGCTACACCTTC.

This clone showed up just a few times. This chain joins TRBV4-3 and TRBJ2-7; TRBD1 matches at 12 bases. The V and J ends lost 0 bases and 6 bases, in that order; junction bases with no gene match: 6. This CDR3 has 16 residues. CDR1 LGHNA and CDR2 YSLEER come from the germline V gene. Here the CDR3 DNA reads TGCGCCAGCAGCCAAGATGCGGGACAGGGGGCTTTCGAGCAGTACTTC. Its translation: CASSQDAGQGAFEQYF.

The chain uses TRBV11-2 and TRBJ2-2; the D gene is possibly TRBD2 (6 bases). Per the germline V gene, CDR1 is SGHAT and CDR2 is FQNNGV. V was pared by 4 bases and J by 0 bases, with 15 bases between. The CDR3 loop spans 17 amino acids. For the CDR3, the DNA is TGTGCCAGCAGCTCTCCGGCCGGGAGTCCGAACACCGGGGAGCTGTTTTTT. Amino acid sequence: CASSSPAGSPNTGELFF.

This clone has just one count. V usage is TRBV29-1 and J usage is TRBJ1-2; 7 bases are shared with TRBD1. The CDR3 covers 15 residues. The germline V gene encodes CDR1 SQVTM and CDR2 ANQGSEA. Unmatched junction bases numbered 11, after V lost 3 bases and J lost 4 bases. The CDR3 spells CSVEGGRQGSYGYTF. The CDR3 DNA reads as TGCAGCGTTGAGGGAGGGAGACAGGGTTCCTATGGCTACACCTTC.

The CDR3 loop is CSVDKGQPFSSTDTQYF. In DNA form, the CDR3 reads TGCAGCGTTGACAAGGGACAGCCGTTTTCTAGCACAGATACGCAGTATTTT. V gene TRBV29-1 combines with J gene TRBJ2-3, with 7 bases fitting TRBD1. V lost 3 bases to trimming and J lost 0 bases; unmatched junction nucleotides: 12. Germline V gene sequence: CDR1 SQVTM, CDR2 ANQGSEA. The CDR3 sequence is 17 residues long.

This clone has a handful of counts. The CDR3 nucleotides are TGCGCCAGCAGCCAAGATAGGGCCCTAAATAGGTACGAGCAGTACTTC. This translates into CASSQDRALNRYEQYF. This chain joins TRBV4-3 and TRBJ2-7; D remains ambiguous. Germline loops: CDR1 LGHNA, CDR2 YSLEER. V dropped 0 bases and J dropped 4 bases, with 16 bases sitting between them. The CDR3 consists of 16 residues.

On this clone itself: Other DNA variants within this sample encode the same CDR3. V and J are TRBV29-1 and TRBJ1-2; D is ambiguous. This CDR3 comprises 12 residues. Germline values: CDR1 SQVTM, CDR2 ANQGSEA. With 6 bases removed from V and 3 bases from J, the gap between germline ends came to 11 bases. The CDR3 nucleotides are TGCAGCGTCCGAGGGCGCGACTATGGCTACACCTTC. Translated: CSVRGRDYGYTF.

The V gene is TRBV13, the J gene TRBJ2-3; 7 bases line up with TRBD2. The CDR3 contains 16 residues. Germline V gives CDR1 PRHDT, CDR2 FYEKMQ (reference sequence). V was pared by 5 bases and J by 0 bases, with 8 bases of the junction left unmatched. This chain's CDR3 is CASSQTLAASTDTQYF. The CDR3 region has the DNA TGTGCCAGCAGCCAAACCCTAGCGGCTAGCACAGATACGCAGTATTTT.

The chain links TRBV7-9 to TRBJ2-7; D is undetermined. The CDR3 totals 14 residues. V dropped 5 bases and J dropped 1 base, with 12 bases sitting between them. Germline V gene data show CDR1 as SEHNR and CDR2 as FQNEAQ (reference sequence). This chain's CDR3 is CASSRPVSSYEQYF. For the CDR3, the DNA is TGTGCCAGCAGCCGCCCCGTTTCATCCTACGAGCAGTACTTC.

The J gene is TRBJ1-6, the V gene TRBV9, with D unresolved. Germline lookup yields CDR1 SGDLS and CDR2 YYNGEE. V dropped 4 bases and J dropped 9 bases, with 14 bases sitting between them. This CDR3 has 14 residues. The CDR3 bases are TGTGCCAGCAGCCCGTCGGACTCCTCTTCACCCCTCCACTTT. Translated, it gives CASSPSDSSSPLHF.

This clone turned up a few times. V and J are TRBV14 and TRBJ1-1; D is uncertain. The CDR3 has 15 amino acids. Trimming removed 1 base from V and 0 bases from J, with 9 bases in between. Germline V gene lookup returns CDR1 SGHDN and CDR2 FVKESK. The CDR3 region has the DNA TGTGCCAGCAGCCAAGTGTCCAGCATGAACACTGAAGCTTTCTTT. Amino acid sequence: CASSQVSSMNTEAFF.

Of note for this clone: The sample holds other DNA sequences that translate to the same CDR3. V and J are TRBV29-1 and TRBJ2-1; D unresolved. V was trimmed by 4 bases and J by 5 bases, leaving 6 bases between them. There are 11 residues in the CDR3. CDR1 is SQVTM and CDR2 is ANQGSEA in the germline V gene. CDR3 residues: CSVVLDNEQFF. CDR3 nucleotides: TGCAGCGTTGTTCTCGACAATGAGCAGTTCTTC.

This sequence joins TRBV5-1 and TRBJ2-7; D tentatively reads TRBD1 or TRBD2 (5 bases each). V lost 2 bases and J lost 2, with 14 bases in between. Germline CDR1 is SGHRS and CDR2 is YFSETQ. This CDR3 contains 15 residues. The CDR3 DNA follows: TGCGCCAGCAGCTTCCGGGACGGCGAACCCTACGAGCAGTACTTC. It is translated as CASSFRDGEPYEQYF.

The CDR3: CASSQTLAGTAYEQYF. The CDR3 bases are TGCGCCAGCAGTCAAACACTAGCCGGGACAGCTTACGAGCAGTACTTC. The chain has TRBV23-1 and TRBJ2-7; a weak D match, TRBD1 (7 bases). TRBV23-1 is filed as an ORF, its function uncertain. CDR3 size: 16 residues. Trimming removed 2 bases at V and 4 bases at J, with 18 bases between.

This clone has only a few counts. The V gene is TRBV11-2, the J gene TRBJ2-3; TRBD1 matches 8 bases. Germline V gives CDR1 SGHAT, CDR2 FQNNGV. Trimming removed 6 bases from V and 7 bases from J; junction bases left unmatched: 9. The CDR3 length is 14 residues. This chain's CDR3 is CASSAGRGPNTQYF. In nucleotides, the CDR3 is TGTGCCAGCAGTGCAGGCAGGGGGCCGAATACGCAGTATTTT.

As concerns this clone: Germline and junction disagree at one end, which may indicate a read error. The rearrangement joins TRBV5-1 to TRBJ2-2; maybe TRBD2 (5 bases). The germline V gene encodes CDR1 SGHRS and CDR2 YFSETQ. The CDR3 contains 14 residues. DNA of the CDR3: TGCGCCAGCACTGTGGAAGGACCGAACGGGAAGCTGTTTTTT. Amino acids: CASTVEGPNGKLFF.

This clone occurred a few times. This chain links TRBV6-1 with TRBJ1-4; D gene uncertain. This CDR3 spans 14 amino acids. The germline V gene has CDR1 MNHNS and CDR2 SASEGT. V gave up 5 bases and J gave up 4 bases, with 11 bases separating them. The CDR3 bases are TGTGCCAGCAGTTCGACGGTGGGTAATGAAAAACTGTTTTTT. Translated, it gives CASSSTVGNEKLFF.

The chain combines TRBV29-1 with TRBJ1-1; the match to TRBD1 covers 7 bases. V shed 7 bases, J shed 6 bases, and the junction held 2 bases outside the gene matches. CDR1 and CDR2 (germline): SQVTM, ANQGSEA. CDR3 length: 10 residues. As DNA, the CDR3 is TGCAGCGGACAGGGATCTGAAGCTTTCTTT. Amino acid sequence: CSGQGSEAFF.

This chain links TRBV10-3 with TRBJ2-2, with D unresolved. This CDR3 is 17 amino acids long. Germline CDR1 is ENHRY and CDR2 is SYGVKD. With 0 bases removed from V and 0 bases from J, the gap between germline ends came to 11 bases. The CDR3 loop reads CAISESSQRPNTGELFF. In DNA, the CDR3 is TGTGCCATCAGTGAGTCGTCCCAGCGACCGAACACCGGGGAGCTGTTTTTT.

Written as DNA, the CDR3 is TGTGCCTGGGTTACAAGAAACTATGGCTACACCTTC. The encoded protein is CAWVTRNYGYTF. The rearrangement links TRBV30 to TRBJ1-2, with D hard to call. V dropped 5 bases and J dropped 2 bases, with 9 bases sitting between them. Germline CDR1 and CDR2: GTSNPN and SVGIG (reference sequence). There are 12 residues in the CDR3.

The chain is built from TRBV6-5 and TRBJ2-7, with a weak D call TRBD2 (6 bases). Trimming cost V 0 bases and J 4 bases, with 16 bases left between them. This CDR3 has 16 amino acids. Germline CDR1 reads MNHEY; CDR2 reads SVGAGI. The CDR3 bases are TGTGCCAGCAGTTACTCGGTCGGGGGTCAGTGGTACGAGCAGTACTTC. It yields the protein CASSYSVGGQWYEQYF.

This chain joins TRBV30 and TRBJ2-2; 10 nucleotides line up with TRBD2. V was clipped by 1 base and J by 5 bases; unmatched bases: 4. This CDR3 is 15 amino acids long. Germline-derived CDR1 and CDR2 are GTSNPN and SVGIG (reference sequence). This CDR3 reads CAWSAGTSETGELFF. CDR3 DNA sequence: TGTGCCTGGAGTGCCGGGACTAGCGAAACCGGGGAGCTGTTTTTT.

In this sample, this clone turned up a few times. This CDR3 reads CAGQGAETQYF. CDR3 DNA: TGTGCCGGACAGGGGGCGGAGACCCAGTACTTC. The chain has TRBV7-9 and TRBJ2-5; TRBD1 matches 11 bases. The CDR3 contains 11 residues. Germline CDR1 is SEHNR and CDR2 is FQNEAQ (reference sequence). The V and J ends lost 11 bases and 5 bases, in that order; junction bases with no gene match: 1. The full variable domain, rest sourced from reference TRBV7-9 and TRBJ2-5, is DTGVSQNPRHKITKRGQNVTFRCDPISEHNRLYWYRQTLGQGPEFLTYFQNEAQLEKSRLLSDRFSAERPKGSFSTLEIQRTEQGDSAMYLCAGQGAETQYFGPGTRLLVL.

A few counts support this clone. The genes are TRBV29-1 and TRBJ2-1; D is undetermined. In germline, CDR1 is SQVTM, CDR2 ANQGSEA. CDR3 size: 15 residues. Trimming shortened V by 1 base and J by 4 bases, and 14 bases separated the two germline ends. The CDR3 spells CSVEGSGQPYNEQFF. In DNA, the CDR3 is TGCAGCGTTGAAGGAAGTGGGCAGCCTTACAATGAGCAGTTCTTC.

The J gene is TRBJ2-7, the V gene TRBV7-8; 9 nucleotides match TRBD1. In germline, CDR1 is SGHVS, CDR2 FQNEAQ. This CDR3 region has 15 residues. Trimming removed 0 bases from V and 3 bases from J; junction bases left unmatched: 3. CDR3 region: CASSLASDRGYEQYF. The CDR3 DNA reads TGTGCCAGCAGCTTAGCGTCGGACAGGGGCTACGAGCAGTACTTC.